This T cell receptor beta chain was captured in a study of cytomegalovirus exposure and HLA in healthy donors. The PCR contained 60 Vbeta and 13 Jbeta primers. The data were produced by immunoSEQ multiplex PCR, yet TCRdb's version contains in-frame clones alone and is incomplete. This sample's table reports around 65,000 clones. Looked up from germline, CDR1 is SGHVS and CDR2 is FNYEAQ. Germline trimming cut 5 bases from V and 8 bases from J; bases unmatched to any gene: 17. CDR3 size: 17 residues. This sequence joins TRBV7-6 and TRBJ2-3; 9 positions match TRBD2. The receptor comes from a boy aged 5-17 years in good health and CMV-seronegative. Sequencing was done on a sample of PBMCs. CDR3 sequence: CASSPVLSGRRYSTQYF. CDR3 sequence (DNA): TGTGCCAGCAGCCCTGTTTTGAGCGGGAGGAGGTATAGTACGCAGTATTTT.